The table lists the clone carrying this T cell receptor beta chain with a few counts. Its cognate antigen is unknown. Germline V lookup: CDR1 SGDLS, CDR2 YYNGEE. V lost 0 bases, J lost 0 bases, and 8 bases lay in between. This CDR3 has 15 residues. TCRdb fed the 5' RACE reads into MiXCR, producing one record per CDR3 protein. Altogether fewer than 250,000 distinct CDR3 sequences are present, 15% being singletons, with the ten largest covering over 2%. The sample comes from a study of T-cell memory formation after mild COVID-19. Study-wide findings and caveats: The study found contracting CD4+ clones mainly in CM and EM and contracting CD8+ clones in EMRA.

The chain couples TRBV9 to TRBJ2-3; no definite D call. Sequencing was done on a sample of PBMCs or a T cell subset sorted from them (not recorded which). The receptor comes from an adult woman who had mild COVID-19 (a few samples of this study predate the infection). Cell type and time point are not known. The CDR3 DNA sequence: TGTGCCAGCAGCGTAGGTTCCTTAAGCACAGATACGCAGTATTTT. As protein: CASSVGSLSTDTQYF.